Shown below are 2 T cell receptor beta chains from a single sample sequenced in a study of blood T cell repertoires in COVID-19. Profiled with immunoSEQ multiplex PCR; TCRdb holds only in-frame clones, not every one. The profile shows roughly 55,000 clones, roughly 84% of them singletons. Sequenced input: peripheral blood. The receptor set was obtained from a middle-aged man with active COVID-19.

The chain couples TRBV7-2 to TRBJ2-7, with 8 bases identical to TRBD1. The germline V gene has CDR1 SGHTA and CDR2 FQGNSA. The CDR3 is 14 residues long. V was pared by 4 bases and J by 6 bases, with 8 bases of the junction left unmatched. The chain's CDR3 is CASSSRTGRREQYF. DNA of the CDR3: TGTGCCAGCAGCTCCCGGACAGGGCGGCGCGAGCAGTACTTC.

The chain uses TRBV27 and TRBJ1-5; TRBD1 matches 9 bases. CDR3 length: 13 residues. J gave up 7 bases and V 6 bases, and 4 bases lay outside the gene matches. Germline loops: CDR1 MNHEY, CDR2 SMNVEV (reference sequence). The CDR3 nucleotides are TGTGCCAGCAGCTGGGACAGGGACCAGCCCCAGCATTTT. This translates into CASSWDRDQPQHF.